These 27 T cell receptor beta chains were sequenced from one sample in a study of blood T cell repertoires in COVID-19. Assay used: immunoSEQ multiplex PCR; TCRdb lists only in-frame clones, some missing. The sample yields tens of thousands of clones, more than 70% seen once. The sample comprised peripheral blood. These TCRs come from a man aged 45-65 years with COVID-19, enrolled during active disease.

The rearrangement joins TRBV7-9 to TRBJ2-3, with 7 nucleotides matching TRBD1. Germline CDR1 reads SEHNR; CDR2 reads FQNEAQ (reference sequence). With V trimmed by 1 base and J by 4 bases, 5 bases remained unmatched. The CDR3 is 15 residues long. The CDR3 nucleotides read TGTGCCAGCAGCTTAGGGGGCCAGGGGGCAGATACGCAGTATTTT. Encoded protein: CASSLGGQGADTQYF.

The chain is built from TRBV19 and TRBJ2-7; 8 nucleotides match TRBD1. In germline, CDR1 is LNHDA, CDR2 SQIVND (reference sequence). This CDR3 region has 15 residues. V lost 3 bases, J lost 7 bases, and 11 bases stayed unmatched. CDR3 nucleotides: TGTGCCAGTAGTATGACGGGGACAGGAGGGCGGGAGCAGTACTTC. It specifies CASSMTGTGGREQYF.

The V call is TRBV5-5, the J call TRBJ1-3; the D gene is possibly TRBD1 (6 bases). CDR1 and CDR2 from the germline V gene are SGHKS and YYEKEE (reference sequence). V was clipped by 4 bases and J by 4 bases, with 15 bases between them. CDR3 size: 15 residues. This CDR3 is CASSQDRNRGNTIYF. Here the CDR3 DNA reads TGTGCCAGCAGCCAAGACAGGAACCGAGGAAACACCATATATTTT.

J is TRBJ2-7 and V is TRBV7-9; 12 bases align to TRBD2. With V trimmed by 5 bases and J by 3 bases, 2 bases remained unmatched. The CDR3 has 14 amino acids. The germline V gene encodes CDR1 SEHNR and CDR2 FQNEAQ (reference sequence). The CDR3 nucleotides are TGTGCCAGCAGCGAGGGACTAGCGGGCTACGAGCAGTACTTC. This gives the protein CASSEGLAGYEQYF.

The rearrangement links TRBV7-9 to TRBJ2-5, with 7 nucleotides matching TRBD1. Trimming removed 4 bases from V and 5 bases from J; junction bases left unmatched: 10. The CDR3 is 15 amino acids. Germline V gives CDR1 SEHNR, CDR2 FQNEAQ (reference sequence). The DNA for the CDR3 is TGTGCCAGCAGCTCTACAGGGGTACTTGGTGAGACCCAGTACTTC. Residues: CASSSTGVLGETQYF.

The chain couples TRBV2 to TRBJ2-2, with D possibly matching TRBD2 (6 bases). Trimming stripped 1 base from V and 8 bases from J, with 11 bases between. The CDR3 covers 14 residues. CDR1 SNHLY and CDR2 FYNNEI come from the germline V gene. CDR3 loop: CASSEVTRLGELFF. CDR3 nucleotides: TGTGCCAGCAGTGAAGTGACTAGATTAGGGGAGCTGTTTTTT.

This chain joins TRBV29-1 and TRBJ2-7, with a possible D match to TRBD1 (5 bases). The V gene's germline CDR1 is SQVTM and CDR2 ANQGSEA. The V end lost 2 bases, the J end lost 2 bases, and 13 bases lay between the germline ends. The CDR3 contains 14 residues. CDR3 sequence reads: CSVEKTDGTYEQYF. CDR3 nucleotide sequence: TGCAGCGTTGAAAAGACAGACGGAACCTACGAGCAGTACTTC.

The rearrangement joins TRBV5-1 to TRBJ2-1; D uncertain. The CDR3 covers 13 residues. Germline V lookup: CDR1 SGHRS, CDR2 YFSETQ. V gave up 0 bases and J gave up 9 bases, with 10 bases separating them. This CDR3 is CASSLVLSGEQFF. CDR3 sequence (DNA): TGCGCCAGCAGCTTGGTCCTTTCGGGTGAGCAGTTCTTC.

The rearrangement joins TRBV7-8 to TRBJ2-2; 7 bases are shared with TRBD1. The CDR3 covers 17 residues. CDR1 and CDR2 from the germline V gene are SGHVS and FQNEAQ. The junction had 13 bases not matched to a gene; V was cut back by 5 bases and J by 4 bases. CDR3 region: CASSQRGQAGATGELFF. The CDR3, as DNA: TGTGCCAGCAGCCAACGCGGACAGGCAGGGGCCACCGGGGAGCTGTTTTTT.

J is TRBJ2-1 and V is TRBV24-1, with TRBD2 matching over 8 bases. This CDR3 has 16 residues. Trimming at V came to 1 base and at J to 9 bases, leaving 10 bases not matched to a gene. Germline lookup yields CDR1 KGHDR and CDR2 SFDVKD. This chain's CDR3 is CATSDLGAGVTSEQFF. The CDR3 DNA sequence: TGTGCCACCAGTGATTTAGGAGCGGGGGTCACGAGTGAGCAGTTCTTC.

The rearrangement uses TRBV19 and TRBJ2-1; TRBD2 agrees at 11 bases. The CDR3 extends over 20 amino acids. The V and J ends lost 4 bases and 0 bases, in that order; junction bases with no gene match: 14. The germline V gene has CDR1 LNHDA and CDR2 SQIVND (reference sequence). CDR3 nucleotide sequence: TGTGCCAGTAGTACCCCCGGGCTAGCGGGGGGTAAAAGCTCCTACAATGAGCAGTTCTTC. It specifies CASSTPGLAGGKSSYNEQFF.

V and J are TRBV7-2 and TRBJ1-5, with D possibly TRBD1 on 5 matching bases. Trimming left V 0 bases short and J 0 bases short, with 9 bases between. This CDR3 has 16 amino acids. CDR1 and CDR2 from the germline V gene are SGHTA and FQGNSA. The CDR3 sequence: CASSLAGLYSNQPQHF. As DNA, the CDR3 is TGTGCCAGCAGCTTAGCGGGACTCTATAGCAATCAGCCCCAGCATTTT. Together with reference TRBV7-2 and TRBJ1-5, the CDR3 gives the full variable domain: GAGVSQSPSNKVTEKGKDVELRCDPISGHTALYWYRQSLGQGLEFLIYFQGNSAPDKSGLPSDRFSAERTGGSVSTLTIQRTQQEDSAVYLCASSLAGLYSNQPQHFGDGTRLSIL.

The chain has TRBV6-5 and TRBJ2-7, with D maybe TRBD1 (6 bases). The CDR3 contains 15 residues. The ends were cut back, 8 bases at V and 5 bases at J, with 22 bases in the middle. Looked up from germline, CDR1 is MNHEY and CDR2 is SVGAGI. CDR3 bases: TGTGCCAGCGGTAGACCAGACAGGCGAATTAACGAGCAGTACTTC. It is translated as CASGRPDRRINEQYF.

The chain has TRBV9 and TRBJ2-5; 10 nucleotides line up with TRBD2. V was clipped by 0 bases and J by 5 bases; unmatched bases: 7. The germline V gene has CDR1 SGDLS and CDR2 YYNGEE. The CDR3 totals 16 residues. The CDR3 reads CASSVGPSGGEETQYF. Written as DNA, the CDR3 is TGTGCCAGCAGCGTAGGGCCTAGCGGGGGTGAGGAGACCCAGTACTTC.

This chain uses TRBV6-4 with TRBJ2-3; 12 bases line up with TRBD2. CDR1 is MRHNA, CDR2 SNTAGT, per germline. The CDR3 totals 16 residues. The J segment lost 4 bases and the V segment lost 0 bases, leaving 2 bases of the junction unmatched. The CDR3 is CASSDSASGGADTQYF. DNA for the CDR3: TGTGCCAGCAGTGACTCGGCTAGCGGGGGGGCAGATACGCAGTATTTT.

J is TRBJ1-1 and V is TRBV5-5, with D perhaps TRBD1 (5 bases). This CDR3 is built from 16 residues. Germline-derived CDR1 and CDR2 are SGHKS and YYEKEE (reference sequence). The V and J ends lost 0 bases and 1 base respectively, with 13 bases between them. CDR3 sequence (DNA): TGTGCCAGCAGCTTGGCCGGCGGGGGGTCGAACACTGAAGCTTTCTTT. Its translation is CASSLAGGGSNTEAFF.

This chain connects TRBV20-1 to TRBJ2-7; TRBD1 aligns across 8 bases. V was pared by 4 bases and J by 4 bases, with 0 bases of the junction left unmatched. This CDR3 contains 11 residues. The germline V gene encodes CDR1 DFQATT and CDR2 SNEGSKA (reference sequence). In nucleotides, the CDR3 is TGCAGTGCTAACAGGGGGTACGAGCAGTACTTC. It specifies CSANRGYEQYF.

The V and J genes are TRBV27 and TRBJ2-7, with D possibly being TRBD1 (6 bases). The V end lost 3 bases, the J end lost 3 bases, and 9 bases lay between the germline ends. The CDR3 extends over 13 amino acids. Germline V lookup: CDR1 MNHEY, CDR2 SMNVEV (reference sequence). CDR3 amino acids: CASSLGRGYEQYF. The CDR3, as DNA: TGTGCCAGCAGTTTGGGCAGGGGCTACGAGCAGTACTTC.

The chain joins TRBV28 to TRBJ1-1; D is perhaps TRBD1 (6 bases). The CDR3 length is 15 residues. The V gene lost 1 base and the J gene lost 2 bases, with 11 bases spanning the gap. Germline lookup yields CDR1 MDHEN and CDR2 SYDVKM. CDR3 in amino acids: CASSLSRGRNTEAFF. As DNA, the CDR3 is TGTGCCAGCAGTTTATCCAGGGGTAGAAACACTGAAGCTTTCTTT. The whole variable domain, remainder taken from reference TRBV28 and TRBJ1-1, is DVKVTQSSRYLVKRTGEKVFLECVQDMDHENMFWYRQDPGLGLRLIYFSYDVKMKEKGDIPEGYSVSREKKERFSLILESASTNQTSMYLCASSLSRGRNTEAFFGQGTRLTVV.

The DNA for the CDR3 is TGTGCCAGCAGTCAATCGCAGGGGAATGGCTACACCTTC. The encoded protein is CASSQSQGNGYTF. The J gene is TRBJ1-2, the V gene TRBV6-5, with a possible D match to TRBD1 (6 bases). Trimming removed 5 bases at V and 6 bases at J, with 13 bases between. CDR1 MNHEY and CDR2 SVGAGI come from the germline V gene. This CDR3 has 13 amino acids.

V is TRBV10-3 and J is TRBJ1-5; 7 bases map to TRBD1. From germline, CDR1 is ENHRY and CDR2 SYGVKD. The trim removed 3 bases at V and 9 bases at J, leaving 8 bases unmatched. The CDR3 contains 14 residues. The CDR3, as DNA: TGTGCCATCAGTGAAAGACAGGGACAGTGGCCCCAGCATTTT. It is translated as CAISERQGQWPQHF.

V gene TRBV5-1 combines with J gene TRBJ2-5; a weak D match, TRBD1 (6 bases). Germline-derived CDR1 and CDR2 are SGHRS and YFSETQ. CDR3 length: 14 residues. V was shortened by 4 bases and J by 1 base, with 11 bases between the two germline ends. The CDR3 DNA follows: TGCGCCAGCAGCACCAGGACAGTCCAAGAGACCCAGTACTTC. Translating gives CASSTRTVQETQYF.

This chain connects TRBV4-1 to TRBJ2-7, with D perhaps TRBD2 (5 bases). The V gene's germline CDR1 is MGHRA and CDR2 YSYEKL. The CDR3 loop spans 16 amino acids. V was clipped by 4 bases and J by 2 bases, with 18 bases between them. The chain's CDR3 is CASSLSEADGAYEQYF. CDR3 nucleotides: TGCGCCAGCAGCCTCTCAGAGGCTGACGGGGCCTACGAGCAGTACTTC.

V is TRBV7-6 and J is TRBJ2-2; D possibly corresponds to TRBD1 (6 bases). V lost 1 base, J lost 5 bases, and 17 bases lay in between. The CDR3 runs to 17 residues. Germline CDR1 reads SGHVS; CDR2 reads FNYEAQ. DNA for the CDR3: TGTGCCAGCAGCTTAGTTGGGGGCTCGGGAAGTACCGGGGAGCTGTTTTTT. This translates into CASSLVGGSGSTGELFF.

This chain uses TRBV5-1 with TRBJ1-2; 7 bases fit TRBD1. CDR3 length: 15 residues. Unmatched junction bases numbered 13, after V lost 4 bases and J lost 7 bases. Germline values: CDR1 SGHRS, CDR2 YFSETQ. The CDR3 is CASSREAGGFSGYTF. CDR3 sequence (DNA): TGCGCCAGCAGCCGTGAGGCAGGGGGTTTCAGTGGCTACACCTTC.

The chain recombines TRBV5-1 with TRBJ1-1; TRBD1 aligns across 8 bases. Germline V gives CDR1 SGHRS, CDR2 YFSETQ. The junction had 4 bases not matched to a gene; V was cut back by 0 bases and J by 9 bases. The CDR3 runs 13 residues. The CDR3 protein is CASSLDGTGKAFF. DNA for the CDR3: TGCGCCAGCAGCTTGGATGGGACAGGAAAAGCTTTCTTT.

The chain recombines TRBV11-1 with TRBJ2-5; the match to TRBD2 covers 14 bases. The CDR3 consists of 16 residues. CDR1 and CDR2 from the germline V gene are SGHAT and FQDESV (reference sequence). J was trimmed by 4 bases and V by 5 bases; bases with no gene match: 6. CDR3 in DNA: TGTGCCAGCAGCCGGACTAGCGGGGGGCTTGGAGAGACCCAGTACTTC. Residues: CASSRTSGGLGETQYF. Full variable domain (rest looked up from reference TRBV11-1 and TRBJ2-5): EAEVAQSPRYKITEKSQAVAFWCDPISGHATLYWYRQILGQGPELLVQFQDESVVDDSQLPKDRFSAERLKGVDSTLKIQPAELGDSAMYLCASSRTSGGLGETQYFGPGTRLLVL.